This T cell receptor beta chain was captured in a study of blood T cell repertoires in COVID-19. The overall study: Donors in the United States, Italy and Spain gave samples during acute or convalescent COVID-19.

The table came from immunoSEQ multiplex PCR; TCRdb's copy has only in-frame clones and leaves some out. The repertoire holds 250,000 to 350,000 clones, with around 87% as singletons. Germline loops: CDR1 SGHDT, CDR2 YYEEEE. V gave up 4 bases and J gave up 2 bases; unmatched junction bases: 4. The CDR3 consists of 14 residues. The origin of this receptor is a woman in her forties or fifties who had recovered from COVID-19. The source material was peripheral blood. The chain employs TRBV5-6 and TRBJ2-5; TRBD1 matches 8 bases. The CDR3 loop reads CASSMTGAQETQYF. CDR3 bases: TGTGCCAGCAGCATGACAGGGGCACAAGAGACCCAGTACTTC.